Listed below are T cell receptor beta chains from one sample, sequenced in a study of cytomegalovirus exposure and HLA in healthy donors. Sequencing used immunoSEQ multiplex PCR; TCRdb keeps in-frame clones, though not all of them. The repertoire includes 100,000 or so clones, approximately 86% of them detected once, and around 3.6% sits in the top ten. Sequenced material: PBMCs. The source is a woman younger than 30 in good health and CMV-seropositive. The CDR3 runs from the conserved cysteine through the conserved F or W. Fields, in order: V gene, D gene, clone size, J gene, CDR3 DNA, CDR3 protein. A D gene is named only where the DNA matches it firmly. Size is stated for part of the rows, as once, few or many counts, or as a class when the clone is expanded.

>TRBV27|TRBD2|once|TRBJ2-3
TGTGCCAGCAAGAGGGATCTACTAGCGGGAGTTGGGGATACGCAGTATTTT
CASKRDLLAGVGDTQYF
>TRBV28|TRBD1|NA|TRBJ1-2
TGTGCCAGCAGTCCCGGGACAGTCTATGGCTACACCTTC
CASSPGTVYGYTF
>TRBV4-1|NA|NA|TRBJ1-4
TGCGCCAGCACCTCAACTAATGAAAAACTGTTTTTT
CASTSTNEKLFF
>TRBV27|NA|NA|TRBJ2-7
TGTGCCAGCAGTATACAGGGCGCGAACTACGAGCAGTACTTC
CASSIQGANYEQYF
>TRBV7-8|NA|NA|TRBJ2-7
TGTGCCAGCAGCTTGGGCGTCTACGAGCAGTACTTC
CASSLGVYEQYF
>TRBV9|TRBD2|NA|TRBJ2-1
TGTGCCAGCAGCGTAGCCCTGACTAGCGGGAGGAGCAATGAGCAGTTCTTC
CASSVALTSGRSNEQFF
>TRBV28|TRBD2|NA|TRBJ2-3
TGTGCCAGCAGTCGACGGGGGGCAGATACGCAGTATTTT
CASSRRGADTQYF
>TRBV29-1|NA|NA|TRBJ1-3
TGCAGCGCTGACGACAGAACCTCTGGAAACACCATATATTTT
CSADDRTSGNTIYF
>TRBV7-9|TRBD1|few|TRBJ1-2
TGTGCCAGCAGCTTAGCGAGGGGGCGTAGTGGCTACACCTTC
CASSLARGRSGYTF
>TRBV29-1|TRBD1|few|TRBJ1-1
TGCAGCGTTACAATCGGACAGGGGGCTTGGAACACTGAAGCTTTCTTT
CSVTIGQGAWNTEAFF
>TRBV29-1|NA|few|TRBJ1-1
TGCAGCGTTCGCCGGGACAAGAACACTGAAGCTTTCTTT
CSVRRDKNTEAFF
>TRBV28|TRBD2|NA|TRBJ2-1
TGTGCCAGCACTCCGGCGTTAGGGTTAGCGGGGGGTAGTGAGCAGTTCTTC
CASTPALGLAGGSEQFF
>TRBV6-4|NA|NA|TRBJ1-1
TGTGCCAGCAGTGACTCTCCGCGGTCCGTAGCTTTCTTT
CASSDSPRSVAFF
>TRBV5-1|TRBD2|once|TRBJ2-3
TGCGCCAGCAGTCCTACGGGGGGTGACAAAATAGATACGCAGTATTTT
CASSPTGGDKIDTQYF
>TRBV5-6|NA|NA|TRBJ2-5
TGTGCCAGCAGCTTAGGCGAGGTGACCCAGTACTTC
CASSLGEVTQYF
>TRBV5-4|TRBD1|NA|TRBJ2-7
TGTGCCAGCAGCTTGGGGGGACAGGGGGCCTACGAGCAGTACTTC
CASSLGGQGAYEQYF
>TRBV19|TRBD2|NA|TRBJ2-5
TGTGCCAGTAGCACGACTAGCGGGAGATTTCTAGAGACCCAGTACTTC
CASSTTSGRFLETQYF
>TRBV15|NA|NA|TRBJ1-1
TGTGCCACCAGCTTTGCGTCGGAAGCTTTCTTT
CATSFASEAFF
>TRBV28|NA|NA|TRBJ1-4
TGTGCCAGCAGTTCCCCGGGACAAACTAATGAAAAACTGTTTTTT
CASSSPGQTNEKLFF
>TRBV12-5|TRBD1|NA|TRBJ1-2
TGTGCTAGTGGTTTATCTGTTGACAGGGATGGCTACACCTTC
CASGLSVDRDGYTF
>TRBV2|NA|NA|TRBJ1-4
TGTGCCAGCAGTGAGATTGAACCGGTCAGGGAAAAACTGTTTTTT
CASSEIEPVREKLFF
>TRBV28|TRBD1|once|TRBJ1-2
TGTGCCAGCAGTTTGGACACAGGGGGCCTGGACTATGGCTACACCTTC
CASSLDTGGLDYGYTF
>TRBV7-2|NA|NA|TRBJ1-4
TGTGCCAGCAGCGTCCAGGGGACAACTAATGAAAAACTGTTTTTT
CASSVQGTTNEKLFF
>TRBV20-1|NA|NA|TRBJ2-7
TGCAGTGCCCCCCACGGGTACGAGCAGTACTTC
CSAPHGYEQYF
>TRBV29-1|NA|NA|TRBJ1-1
TGCAGCGTTGAAGTCCGGGACACTGAAGCTTTCTTT
CSVEVRDTEAFF
>TRBV18|NA|NA|TRBJ1-5
TGTGCCAGCTCGGAGGTCGGAGGTCATCAGCCCCAGCATTTT
CASSEVGGHQPQHF
>TRBV18|NA|NA|TRBJ2-3
TGTGCCAGCTCACCACCCGTGTTAACGGAACGGAACAGCTATACGCAGTATTTT
CASSPPVLTERNSYTQYF
>TRBV6-4|TRBD2|NA|TRBJ2-2
TGTGCCAGCAGTGAGGGTCTAGCGGGAGGAATTACCGGGGAGCTGTTTTTT
CASSEGLAGGITGELFF
>TRBV7-9|TRBD2|NA|TRBJ2-3
TGTGCCAGCAGCCCGCCGGGACTAGCTATGGATACGCAGTATTTT
CASSPPGLAMDTQYF
>TRBV28|NA|NA|TRBJ1-2
TGTGCCAGCAGTCTCACAGGTCTCTATGGCTACACCTTC
CASSLTGLYGYTF
>TRBV27|TRBD1|NA|TRBJ2-3
TGTGCCAGCACGGACAGGGGGCTTTACACAGATACGCAGTATTTT
CASTDRGLYTDTQYF
>TRBV28|NA|NA|TRBJ1-2
TGTGCCAGCAGGAAAACCGGTGCTTATGGCTACACCTTC
CASRKTGAYGYTF
>TRBV15|NA|NA|TRBJ1-2
TGTGCCACCAGCAGAGCGGGGGAGTACTATGGCTACACCTTC
CATSRAGEYYGYTF
>TRBV27|TRBD1|NA|TRBJ1-2
TGTGCCAGCAGTAACCTACAGGGGTATGGCTACACCTTC
CASSNLQGYGYTF
>TRBV27|TRBD1|NA|TRBJ1-2
TGTGCCAGCAGTTTGATACAGGGGGCGGGTGGCTACACCTTC
CASSLIQGAGGYTF
>TRBV18|NA|NA|TRBJ2-2
TGTGCCAGCTCACGACAGGAGGTGATGACCGGGGAGCTGTTTTTT
CASSRQEVMTGELFF